This TCR beta chain was profiled in a study of blood T cell repertoires in COVID-19. At the level of the study: Researchers got acute and convalescent COVID-19 samples from the United States, Italy and Spain.

This CDR3 is 15 amino acids long. CDR1 is SGHVS, CDR2 FNYEAQ, per germline. The germline V and J ends were trimmed by 2 bases and 1 base, with 11 bases remaining between them. The data were produced by immunoSEQ multiplex PCR, yet TCRdb's version contains in-frame clones alone and is incomplete. This table holds about 140,000 clones, over 80% found once. V and J are TRBV7-6 and TRBJ2-5; TRBD2 is a possible D gene (5 bases). The TCR originated in a middle-aged woman who had recovered from COVID-19. Sequenced sample: PBMCs or T cells enriched from blood (not recorded which). The DNA of the CDR3 is TGTGCCAGCAGCTTAAGGACGGGGTCCCAAGAGACCCAGTACTTC. This translates into CASSLRTGSQETQYF.